Here is one T cell receptor beta chain with its context. The sample comes from a study of blood T cell repertoires in COVID-19. Study information: The United States, Italy and Spain provided the acute and convalescent COVID-19 samples.

TCRdb's copy holds only in-frame clones and misses some; the assay was immunoSEQ multiplex PCR. The data show about 320,000 clones, 88% seen once. This clonotype was obtained from a man aged 30 to 39 who had recovered from COVID-19. Sequencing was done on a sample of PBMCs or T cells enriched from blood (not recorded which).

The CDR3: CASSQRGLYNEQFF. In nucleotides, the CDR3 is TGTGCCAGCAGCCAAAGGGGTCTATACAATGAGCAGTTCTTC. The chain combines TRBV3-1 (or the pseudogene TRBV3-2) with TRBJ2-1, with TRBD1 as a possible D gene (5 bases). This CDR3 contains 14 residues. V was clipped by 2 bases and J by 4 bases, with 9 bases between them. Germline CDR1 reads LGHDT; CDR2 reads YNNKEL (reference sequence).